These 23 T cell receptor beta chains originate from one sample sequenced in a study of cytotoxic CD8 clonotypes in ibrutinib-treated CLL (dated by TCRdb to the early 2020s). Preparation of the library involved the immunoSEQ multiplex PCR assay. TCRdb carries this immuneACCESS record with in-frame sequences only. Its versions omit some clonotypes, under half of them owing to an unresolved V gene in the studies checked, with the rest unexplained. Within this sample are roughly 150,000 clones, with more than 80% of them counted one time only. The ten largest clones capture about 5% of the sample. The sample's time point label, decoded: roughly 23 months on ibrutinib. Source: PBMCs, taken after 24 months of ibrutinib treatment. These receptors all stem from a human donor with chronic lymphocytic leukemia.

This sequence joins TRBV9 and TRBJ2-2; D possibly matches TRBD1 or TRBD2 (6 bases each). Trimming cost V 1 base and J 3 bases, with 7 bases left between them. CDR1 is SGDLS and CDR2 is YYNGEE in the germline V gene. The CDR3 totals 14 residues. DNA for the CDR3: TGTGCCAGCAGCGTAAGGGGGGACACCGGGGAGCTGTTTTTT. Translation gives CASSVRGDTGELFF. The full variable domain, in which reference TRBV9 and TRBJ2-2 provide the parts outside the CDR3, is DSGVTQTPKHLITATGQRVTLRCSPRSGDLSVYWYQQSLDQGLQFLIQYYNGEERAKGNILERFSAQQFPDLHSELNLSSLELGDSALYFCASSVRGDTGELFFGEGSRLTVL.

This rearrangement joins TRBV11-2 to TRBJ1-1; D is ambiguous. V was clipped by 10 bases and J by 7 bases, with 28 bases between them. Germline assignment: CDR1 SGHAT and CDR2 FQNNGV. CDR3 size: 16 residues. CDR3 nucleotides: TGTGCCACACCCGTCGGCGACGCTAGTTTTTTCGGTGAAGCTTTCTTT. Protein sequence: CATPVGDASFFGEAFF.

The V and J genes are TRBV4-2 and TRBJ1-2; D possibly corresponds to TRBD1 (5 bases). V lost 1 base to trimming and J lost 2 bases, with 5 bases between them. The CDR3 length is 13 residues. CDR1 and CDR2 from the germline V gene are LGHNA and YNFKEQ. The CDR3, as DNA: TGTGCCAGCAGCCAAGGGGGCAACTATGGCTACACCTTC. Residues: CASSQGGNYGYTF.

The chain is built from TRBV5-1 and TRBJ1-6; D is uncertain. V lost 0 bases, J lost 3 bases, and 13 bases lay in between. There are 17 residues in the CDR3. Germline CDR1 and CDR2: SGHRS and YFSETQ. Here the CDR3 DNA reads TGCGCCAGCAGCTTGGCCTCTCGGGAGAACTATAATTCACCCCTCCACTTT. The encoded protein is CASSLASRENYNSPLHF.

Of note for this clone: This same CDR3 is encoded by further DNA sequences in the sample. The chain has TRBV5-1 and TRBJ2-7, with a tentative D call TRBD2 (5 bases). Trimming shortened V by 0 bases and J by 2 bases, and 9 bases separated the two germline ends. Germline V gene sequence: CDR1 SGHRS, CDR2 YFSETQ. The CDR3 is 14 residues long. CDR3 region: CASSLAAGAYEQYF. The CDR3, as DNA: TGCGCCAGCAGCTTGGCAGCCGGGGCCTACGAGCAGTACTTC.

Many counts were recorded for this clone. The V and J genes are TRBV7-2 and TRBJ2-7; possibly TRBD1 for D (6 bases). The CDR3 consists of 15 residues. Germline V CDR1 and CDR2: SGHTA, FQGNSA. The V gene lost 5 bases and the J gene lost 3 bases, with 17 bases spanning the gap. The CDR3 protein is CASSPSRGYGYEQYF. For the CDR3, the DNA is TGTGCCAGCAGCCCGAGCAGGGGTTACGGCTACGAGCAGTACTTC.

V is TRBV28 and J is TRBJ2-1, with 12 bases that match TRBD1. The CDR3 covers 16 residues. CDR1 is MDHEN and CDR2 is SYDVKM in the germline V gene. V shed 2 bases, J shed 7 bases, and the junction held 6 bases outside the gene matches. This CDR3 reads CASSLAGTGGINEQFF. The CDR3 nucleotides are TGTGCCAGCAGTTTAGCCGGGACAGGGGGCATAAATGAGCAGTTCTTC.

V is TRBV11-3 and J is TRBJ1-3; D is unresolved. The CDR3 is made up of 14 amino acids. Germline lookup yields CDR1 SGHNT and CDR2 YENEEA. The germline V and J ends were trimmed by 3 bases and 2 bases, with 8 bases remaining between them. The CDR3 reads CASSFGGTGNTIYF. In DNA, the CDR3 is TGTGCCAGCAGCTTCGGAGGGACTGGAAACACCATATATTTT. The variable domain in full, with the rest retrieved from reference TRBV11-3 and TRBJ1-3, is EAGVVQSPRYKIIEKKQPVAFWCNPISGHNTLYWYLQNLGQGPELLIRYENEEAVDDSQLPKDRFSAERLKGVDSTLKIQPAELGDSAVYLCASSFGGTGNTIYFGEGSWLTVV.

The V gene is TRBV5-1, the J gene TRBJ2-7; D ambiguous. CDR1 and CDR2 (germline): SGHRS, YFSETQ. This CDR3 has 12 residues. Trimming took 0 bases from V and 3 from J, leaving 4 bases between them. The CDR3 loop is CASSLGDYEQYF. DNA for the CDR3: TGCGCCAGCAGCTTGGGGGACTACGAGCAGTACTTC.

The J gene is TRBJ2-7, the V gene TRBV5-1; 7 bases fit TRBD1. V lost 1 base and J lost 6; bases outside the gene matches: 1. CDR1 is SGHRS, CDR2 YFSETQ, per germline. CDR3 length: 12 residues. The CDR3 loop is CASSLSGGEQYF. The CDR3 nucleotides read TGCGCCAGCAGCTTGTCAGGGGGCGAGCAGTACTTC.

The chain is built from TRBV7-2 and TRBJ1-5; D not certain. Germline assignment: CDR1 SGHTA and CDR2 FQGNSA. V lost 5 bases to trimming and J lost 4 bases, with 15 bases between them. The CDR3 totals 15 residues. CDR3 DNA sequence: TGTGCCAGCAGCCCCCGAAGTGGTGGGAATCAGCCCCAGCATTTT. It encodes CASSPRSGGNQPQHF.

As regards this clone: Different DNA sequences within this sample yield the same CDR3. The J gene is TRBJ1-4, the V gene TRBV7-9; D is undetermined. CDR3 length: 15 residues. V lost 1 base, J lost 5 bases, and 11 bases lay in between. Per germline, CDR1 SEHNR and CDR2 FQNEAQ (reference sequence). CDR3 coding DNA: TGTGCCAGCAGCTTAGTTGCAGGAGGAAATGAAAAACTGTTTTTT. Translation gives CASSLVAGGNEKLFF.

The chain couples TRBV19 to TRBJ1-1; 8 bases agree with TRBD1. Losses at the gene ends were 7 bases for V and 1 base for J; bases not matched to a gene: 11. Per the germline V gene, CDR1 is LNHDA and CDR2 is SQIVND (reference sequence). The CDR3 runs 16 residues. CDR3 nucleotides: TGTGCCAGTACCCTACGGATTGGGACAGGGAACACTGAAGCTTTCTTT. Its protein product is CASTLRIGTGNTEAFF.

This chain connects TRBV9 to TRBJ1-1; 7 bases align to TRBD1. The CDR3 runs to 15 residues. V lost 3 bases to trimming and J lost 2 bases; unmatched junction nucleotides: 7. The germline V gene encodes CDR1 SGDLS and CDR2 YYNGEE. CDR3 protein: CASSAGQAINTEAFF. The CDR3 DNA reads TGTGCCAGCAGCGCTGGACAGGCAATTAACACTGAAGCTTTCTTT.

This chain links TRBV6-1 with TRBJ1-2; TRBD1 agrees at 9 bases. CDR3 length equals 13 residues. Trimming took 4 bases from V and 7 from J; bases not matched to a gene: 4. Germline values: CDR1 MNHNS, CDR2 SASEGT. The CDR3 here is CASSGGTGSGYTF. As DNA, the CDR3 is TGTGCCAGCAGTGGAGGGACAGGGTCTGGCTACACCTTC.

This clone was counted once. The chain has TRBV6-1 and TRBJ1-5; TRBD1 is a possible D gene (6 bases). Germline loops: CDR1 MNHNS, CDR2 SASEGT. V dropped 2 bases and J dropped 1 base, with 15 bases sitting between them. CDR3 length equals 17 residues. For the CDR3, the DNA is TGTGCCAGCAGTGAATTCGGGGCAGGGGTGAGCAATCAGCCCCAGCATTTT. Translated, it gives CASSEFGAGVSNQPQHF.

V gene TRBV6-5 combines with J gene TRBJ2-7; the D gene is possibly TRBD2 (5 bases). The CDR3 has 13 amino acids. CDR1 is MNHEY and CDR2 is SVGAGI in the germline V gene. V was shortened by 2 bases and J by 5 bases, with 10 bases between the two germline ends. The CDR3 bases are TGTGCCAGCAGTTACAAACGGGGTGACGAGCAGTACTTC. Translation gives CASSYKRGDEQYF.

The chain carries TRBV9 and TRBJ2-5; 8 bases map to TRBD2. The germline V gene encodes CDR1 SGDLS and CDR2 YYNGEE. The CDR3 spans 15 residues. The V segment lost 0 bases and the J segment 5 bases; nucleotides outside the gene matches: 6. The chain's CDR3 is CASSVGAGGGETQYF. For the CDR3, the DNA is TGTGCCAGCAGCGTAGGGGCGGGAGGAGGTGAGACCCAGTACTTC. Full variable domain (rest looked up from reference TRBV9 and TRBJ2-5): DSGVTQTPKHLITATGQRVTLRCSPRSGDLSVYWYQQSLDQGLQFLIQYYNGEERAKGNILERFSAQQFPDLHSELNLSSLELGDSALYFCASSVGAGGGETQYFGPGTRLLVL.

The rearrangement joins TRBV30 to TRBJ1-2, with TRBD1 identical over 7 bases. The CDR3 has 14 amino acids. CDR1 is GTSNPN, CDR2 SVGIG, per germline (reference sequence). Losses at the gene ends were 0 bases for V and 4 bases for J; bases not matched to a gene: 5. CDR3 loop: CAWSVGGGGYGYTF. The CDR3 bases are TGTGCCTGGAGTGTAGGAGGGGGCGGCTATGGCTACACCTTC.

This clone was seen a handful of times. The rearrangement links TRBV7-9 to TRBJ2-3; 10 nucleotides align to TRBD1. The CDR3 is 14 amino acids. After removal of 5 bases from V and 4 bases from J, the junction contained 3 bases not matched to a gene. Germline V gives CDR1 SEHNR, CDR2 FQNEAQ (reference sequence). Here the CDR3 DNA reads TGTGCCAGCAGCCTCGGACAGGGGGCAGATACGCAGTATTTT. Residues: CASSLGQGADTQYF.

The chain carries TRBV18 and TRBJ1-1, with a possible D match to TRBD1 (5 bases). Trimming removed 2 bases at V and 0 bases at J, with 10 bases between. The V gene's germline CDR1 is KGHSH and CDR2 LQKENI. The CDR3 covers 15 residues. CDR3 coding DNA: TGTGCCAGCTCACCATTGGGGGGACTGAACACTGAAGCTTTCTTT. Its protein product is CASSPLGGLNTEAFF.

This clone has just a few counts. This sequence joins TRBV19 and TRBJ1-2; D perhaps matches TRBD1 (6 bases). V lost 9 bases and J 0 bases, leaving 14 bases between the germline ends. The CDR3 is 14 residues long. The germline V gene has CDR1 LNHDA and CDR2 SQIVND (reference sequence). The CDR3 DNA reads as TGTGCCAGCCGAACAGGGTACGCTAACTATGGCTACACCTTC. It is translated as CASRTGYANYGYTF.

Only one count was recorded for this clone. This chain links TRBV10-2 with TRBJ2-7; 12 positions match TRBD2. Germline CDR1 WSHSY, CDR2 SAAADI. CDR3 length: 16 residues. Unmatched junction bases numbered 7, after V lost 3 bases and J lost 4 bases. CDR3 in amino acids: CASSDQWTSGKYEQYF. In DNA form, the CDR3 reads TGCGCCAGCAGTGATCAGTGGACTAGCGGGAAGTACGAGCAGTACTTC.